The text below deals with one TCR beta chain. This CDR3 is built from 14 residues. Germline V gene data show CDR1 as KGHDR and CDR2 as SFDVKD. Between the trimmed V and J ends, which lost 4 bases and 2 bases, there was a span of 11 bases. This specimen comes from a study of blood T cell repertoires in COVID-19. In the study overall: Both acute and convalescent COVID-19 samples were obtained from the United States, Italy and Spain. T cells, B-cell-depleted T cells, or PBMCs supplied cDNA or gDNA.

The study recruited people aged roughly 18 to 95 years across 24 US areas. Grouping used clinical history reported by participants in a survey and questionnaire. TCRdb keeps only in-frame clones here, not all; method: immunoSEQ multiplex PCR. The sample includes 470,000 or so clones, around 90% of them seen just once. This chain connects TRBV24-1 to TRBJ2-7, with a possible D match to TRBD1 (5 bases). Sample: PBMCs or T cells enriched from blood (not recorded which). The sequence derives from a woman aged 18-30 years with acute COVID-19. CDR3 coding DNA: TGTGCCACCAGTGACGAAGGGGTAGCCTACGAGCAGTACTTC. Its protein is CATSDEGVAYEQYF.